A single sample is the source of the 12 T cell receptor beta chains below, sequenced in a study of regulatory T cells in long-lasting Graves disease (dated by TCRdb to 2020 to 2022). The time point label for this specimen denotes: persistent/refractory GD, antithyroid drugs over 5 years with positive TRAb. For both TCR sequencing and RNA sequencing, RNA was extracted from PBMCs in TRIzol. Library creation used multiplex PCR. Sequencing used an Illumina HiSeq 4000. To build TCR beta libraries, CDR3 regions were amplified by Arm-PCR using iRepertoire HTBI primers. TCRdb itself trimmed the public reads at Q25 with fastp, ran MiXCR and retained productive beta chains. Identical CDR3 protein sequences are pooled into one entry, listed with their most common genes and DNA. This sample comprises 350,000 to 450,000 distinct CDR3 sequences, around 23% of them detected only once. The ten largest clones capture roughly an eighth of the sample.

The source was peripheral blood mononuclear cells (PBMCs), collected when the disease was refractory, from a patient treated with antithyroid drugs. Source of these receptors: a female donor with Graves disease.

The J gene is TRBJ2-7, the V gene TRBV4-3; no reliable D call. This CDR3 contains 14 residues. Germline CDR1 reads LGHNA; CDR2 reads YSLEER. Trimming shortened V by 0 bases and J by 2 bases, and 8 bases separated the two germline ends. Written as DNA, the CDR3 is TGCGCCAGCAGCCAAGAAACCAATGCCTACGAGCAGTACTTC. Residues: CASSQETNAYEQYF.

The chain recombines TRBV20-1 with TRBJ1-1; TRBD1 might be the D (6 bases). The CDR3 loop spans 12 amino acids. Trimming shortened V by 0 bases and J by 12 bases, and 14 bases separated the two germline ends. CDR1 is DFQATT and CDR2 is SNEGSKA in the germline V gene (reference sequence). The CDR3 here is CSAREGAGSTFF. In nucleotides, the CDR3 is TGCAGTGCTAGAGAGGGGGCAGGGTCGACTTTCTTT.

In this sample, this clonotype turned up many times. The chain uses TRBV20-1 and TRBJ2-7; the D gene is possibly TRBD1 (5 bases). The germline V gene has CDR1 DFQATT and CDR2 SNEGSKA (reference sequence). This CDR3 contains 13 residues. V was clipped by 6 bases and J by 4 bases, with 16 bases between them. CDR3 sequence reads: CSASDTTGYEQYF. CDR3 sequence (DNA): TGCAGTGCCTCGGACACGACCGGTTACGAGCAGTACTTC.

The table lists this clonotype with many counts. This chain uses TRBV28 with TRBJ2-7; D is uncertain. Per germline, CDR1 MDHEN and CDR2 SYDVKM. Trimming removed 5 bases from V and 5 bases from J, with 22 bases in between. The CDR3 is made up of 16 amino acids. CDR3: CASSPGPLPLGDEQYF. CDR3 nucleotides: TGTGCCAGCAGTCCGGGTCCTCTCCCCCTGGGCGACGAGCAGTACTTC. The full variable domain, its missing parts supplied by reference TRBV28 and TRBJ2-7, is DVKVTQSSRYLVKRTGEKVFLECVQDMDHENMFWYRQDPGLGLRLIYFSYDVKMKEKGDIPEGYSVSREKKERFSLILESASTNQTSMYLCASSPGPLPLGDEQYFGPGTRLTVT.

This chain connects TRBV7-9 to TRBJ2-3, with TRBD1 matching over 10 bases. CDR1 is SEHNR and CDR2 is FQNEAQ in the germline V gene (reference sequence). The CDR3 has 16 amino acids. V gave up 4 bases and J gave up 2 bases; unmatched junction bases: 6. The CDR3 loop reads CASSYGTGATTDTQYF. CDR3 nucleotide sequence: TGTGCCAGCAGCTACGGGACAGGGGCGACCACAGATACGCAGTATTTT.

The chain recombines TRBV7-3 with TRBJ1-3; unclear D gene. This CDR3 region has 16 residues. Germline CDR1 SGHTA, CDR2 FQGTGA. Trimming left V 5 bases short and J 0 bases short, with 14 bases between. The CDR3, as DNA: TGTGCCAGCAGCCCAGGAGCAGACGACTCTGGAAACACCATATATTTT. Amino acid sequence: CASSPGADDSGNTIYF.

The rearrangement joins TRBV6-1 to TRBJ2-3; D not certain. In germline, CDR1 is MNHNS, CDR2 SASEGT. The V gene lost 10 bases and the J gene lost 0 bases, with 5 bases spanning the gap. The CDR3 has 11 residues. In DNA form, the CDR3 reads TGTGCCATAATAAGCACAGATACGCAGTATTTT. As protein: CAIISTDTQYF.

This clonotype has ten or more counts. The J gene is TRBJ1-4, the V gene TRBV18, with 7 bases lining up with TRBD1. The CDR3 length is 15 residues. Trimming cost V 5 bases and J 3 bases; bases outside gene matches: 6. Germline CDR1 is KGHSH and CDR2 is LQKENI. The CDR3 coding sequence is TGTGCCAGCTCAGCACAGGGGATGGCTAATGAAAAACTGTTTTTT. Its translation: CASSAQGMANEKLFF.

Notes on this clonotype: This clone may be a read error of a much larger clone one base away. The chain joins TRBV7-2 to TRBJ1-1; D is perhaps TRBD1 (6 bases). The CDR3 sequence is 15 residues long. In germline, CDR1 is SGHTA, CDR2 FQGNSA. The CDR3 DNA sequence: TGTGCCAGCAGCTTACGGGGACAAACAAACACTGGAGCTTTCTTT. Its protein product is CASSLRGQTNTGAFF. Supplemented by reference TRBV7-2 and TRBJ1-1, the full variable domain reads GAGVSQSPSNKVTEKGKDVELRCDPISGHTALYWYRQSLGQGLEFLIYFQGNSAPDKSGLPSDRFSAERTGGSVSTLTIQRTQQEDSAVYLCASSLRGQTNTGAFFGQGTRLTVV.

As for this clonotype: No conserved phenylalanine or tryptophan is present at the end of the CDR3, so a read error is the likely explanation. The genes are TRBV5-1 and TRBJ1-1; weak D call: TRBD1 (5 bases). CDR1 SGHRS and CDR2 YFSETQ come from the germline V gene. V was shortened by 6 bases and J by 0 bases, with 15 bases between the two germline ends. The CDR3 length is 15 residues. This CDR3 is CASTPAGLMNTEAFS. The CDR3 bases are TGCGCCAGCACTCCCGCAGGGCTGATGAACACTGAAGCTTTCTCT.

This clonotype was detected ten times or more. As DNA, the CDR3 is TGTGCCAGCAGCCAAGTGCCCACTAGCGGGAGGAGCACAGATACGCAGTATTTT. Amino acid sequence: CASSQVPTSGRSTDTQYF. J is TRBJ2-3 and V is TRBV3-1; TRBD2 aligns across 12 bases. The germline V gene has CDR1 LGHDT and CDR2 YNNKEL (reference sequence). The CDR3 sequence is 18 residues long. Trimming took 1 base from V and 0 from J; bases not matched to a gene: 5.

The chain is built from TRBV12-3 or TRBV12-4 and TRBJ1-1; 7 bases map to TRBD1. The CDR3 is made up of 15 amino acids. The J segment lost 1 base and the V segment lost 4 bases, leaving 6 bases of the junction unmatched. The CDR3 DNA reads TGTGCCAGCAGTTCCGACAGGGTCCAGAACACTGAAGCTTTCTTT. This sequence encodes CASSSDRVQNTEAFF.